The 28 T cell receptor beta chains below all came from one sample that was sequenced in a study of blood T cell repertoires in COVID-19. Libraries were prepared by immunoSEQ multiplex PCR; TCRdb keeps only in-frame clonotypes and omits some of them. The data contain 200,000 to 250,000 clones, 92% of them singletons. Sequencing used peripheral blood. These receptors originate from a man in his 60s with COVID-19, enrolled during active disease.

This chain links TRBV2 with TRBJ2-2; possibly TRBD2 for D (5 bases). This CDR3 spans 13 amino acids. Trimming took off 5 bases at V and 5 bases at J, with 9 bases between the two ends. From germline, CDR1 is SNHLY and CDR2 FYNNEI. Written as DNA, the CDR3 is TGTGCCAGCAGTTGGACTGAAACCGGGGAGCTGTTTTTT. Translated: CASSWTETGELFF.

This sequence joins TRBV18 and TRBJ2-2, with 9 bases aligning to TRBD1. The CDR3 extends over 15 amino acids. The ends lost 0 bases at V and 6 bases at J; junction bases unmatched: 2. The germline CDR1 and CDR2 sequences are KGHSH and LQKENI. The CDR3 is CASSPPRQGAGELFF. The DNA of the CDR3 is TGTGCCAGCTCACCACCGCGACAGGGGGCCGGGGAGCTGTTTTTT.

J is TRBJ1-1 and V is TRBV5-5; maybe TRBD1 (5 bases). Per the germline V gene, CDR1 is SGHKS and CDR2 is YYEKEE (reference sequence). V gave up 0 bases and J gave up 0 bases, with 9 bases separating them. The CDR3 covers 15 residues. CDR3 nucleotide sequence: TGTGCCAGCAGCTTGGGGACAAGTATGAACACTGAAGCTTTCTTT. Amino acids: CASSLGTSMNTEAFF.

The chain's CDR3 is CAISERLAGFVELFF. In DNA form, the CDR3 reads TGTGCCATCAGTGAGCGGCTAGCGGGTTTCGTGGAGCTGTTTTTT. The chain uses TRBV10-3 and TRBJ2-2; TRBD2 aligns across 8 bases. Germline V gene data show CDR1 as ENHRY and CDR2 as SYGVKD. Germline trimming cut 2 bases from V and 10 bases from J; bases unmatched to any gene: 9. CDR3 size: 15 residues.

This clone was seen a few times. V is TRBV30 and J is TRBJ1-1; 8 nucleotides match TRBD1. J gave up 3 bases and V 0 bases, and 9 bases lay outside the gene matches. Germline loops: CDR1 GTSNPN, CDR2 SVGIG (reference sequence). The CDR3 has 16 residues. CDR3 bases: TGTGCCTGGAGTGTACGCGCAGGGGGCATACACACTGAAGCTTTCTTT. It encodes CAWSVRAGGIHTEAFF.

The sample holds one count of this clone. The CDR3 reads CASRKGGARGSTEAFF. CDR3 bases: TGTGCCAGCAGAAAGGGGGGGGCGCGAGGTAGCACTGAAGCTTTCTTT. The J gene is TRBJ1-1, the V gene TRBV5-4, with D possibly being TRBD1 (6 bases). V was trimmed by 5 bases and J by 4 bases, leaving 21 bases between them. The CDR3 runs 16 residues. Germline V gives CDR1 SGHNT, CDR2 YYREEE (reference sequence).

V is TRBV28 and J is TRBJ1-6; the D is unclear. This CDR3 is 16 amino acids long. Germline V gene sequence: CDR1 MDHEN, CDR2 SYDVKM. The V end lost 7 bases, the J end lost 7 bases, and 20 bases lay between the germline ends. The CDR3 DNA reads as TGTGCCAGCACCCCGGGCAGCGGGGAACGCAATTCACCCCTCCACTTT. This translates into CASTPGSGERNSPLHF. Full variable domain (missing parts from reference TRBV28 and TRBJ1-6): DVKVTQSSRYLVKRTGEKVFLECVQDMDHENMFWYRQDPGLGLRLIYFSYDVKMKEKGDIPEGYSVSREKKERFSLILESASTNQTSMYLCASTPGSGERNSPLHFGNGTRLTVT.

V and J are TRBV7-6 and TRBJ1-1; D possibly corresponds to TRBD1 (5 bases). CDR1 and CDR2 (germline): SGHVS, FNYEAQ. V lost 1 base to trimming and J lost 3 bases, with 15 bases between them. This CDR3 has 16 amino acids. The CDR3 nucleotides are TGTGCCAGCAGCTTAGAACGCCCGGGGGAGGACACTGAAGCTTTCTTT. Its translation is CASSLERPGEDTEAFF.

The chain uses TRBV2 and TRBJ2-7, with D possibly being TRBD1 (6 bases). V was clipped by 6 bases and J by 4 bases, with 16 bases between them. This CDR3 is built from 14 residues. CDR1 is SNHLY and CDR2 is FYNNEI in the germline V gene. The DNA for the CDR3 is TGTGCCAGCAGGGGGGCCCCTCTCCCTTACGAGCAGTACTTC. Translating gives CASRGAPLPYEQYF.

This chain joins TRBV10-2 and TRBJ2-1; 7 bases align to TRBD1. This CDR3 contains 15 residues. In germline, CDR1 is WSHSY, CDR2 SAAADI. Unmatched junction bases numbered 6, after V lost 7 bases and J lost 0 bases. CDR3 nucleotide sequence: TGCGCCAGCAACCGAGGGGGCAGCTCCTACAATGAGCAGTTCTTC. Translating it yields CASNRGGSSYNEQFF.

The count of this clone is one. The chain joins TRBV6-1 to TRBJ2-5, with 8 positions matching TRBD2. The CDR3 runs to 15 residues. Per the germline V gene, CDR1 is MNHNS and CDR2 is SASEGT. Trimming took 0 bases from V and 1 from J; bases not matched to a gene: 1. The CDR3 DNA reads as TGTGCCAGCAGTGAAGCAACTAGCGGCCAAGAGACCCAGTACTTC. This codes for CASSEATSGQETQYF.

The chain links TRBV6-1 to TRBJ2-2; TRBD1 is a possible D gene (6 bases). The germline V gene encodes CDR1 MNHNS and CDR2 SASEGT. V lost 3 bases and J 3 bases, leaving 11 bases between the germline ends. The CDR3 extends over 15 amino acids. CDR3 sequence (DNA): TGTGCCAGCAGTGATAAACAGGGTTACACCGGGGAGCTGTTTTTT. As protein: CASSDKQGYTGELFF.

V usage is TRBV5-6 and J usage is TRBJ2-2, with unresolved D. V shed 0 bases and J shed 10 bases, with 13 bases lying between them. CDR3 length: 14 residues. Germline values: CDR1 SGHDT, CDR2 YYEEEE. This CDR3 is CASSLAGWPMELFF. The CDR3 DNA reads as TGTGCCAGCAGCTTGGCGGGTTGGCCAATGGAGCTGTTTTTT.

The rearrangement uses TRBV15 and TRBJ2-7, with D possibly being TRBD2 (5 bases). V gave up 1 base and J gave up 0 bases, with 13 bases separating them. The germline V gene encodes CDR1 LNHNV and CDR2 YYDKDF (reference sequence). This CDR3 comprises 16 residues. CDR3 protein: CATSRVLPGSSYEQYF. The CDR3 DNA is TGTGCCACCAGCAGAGTGCTCCCGGGGAGCTCCTACGAGCAGTACTTC. The full variable domain, rest sourced from reference TRBV15 and TRBJ2-7, is DAMVIQNPRYQVTQFGKPVTLSCSQTLNHNVMYWYQQKSSQAPKLLFHYYDKDFNNEADTPDNFQSRRPNTSFCFLDIRSPGLGDTAMYLCATSRVLPGSSYEQYFGPGTRLTVT.

This clone showed up just once. This chain uses TRBV27 with TRBJ1-6, with D unresolved. This CDR3 comprises 15 residues. The V gene's germline CDR1 is MNHEY and CDR2 SMNVEV (reference sequence). V gave up 8 bases and J gave up 6 bases, with 17 bases separating them. CDR3 nucleotides: TGTGCCAGCCGCCGAGAGGGTCAAGGTAATTCACCCCTCCACTTT. It translates to CASRREGQGNSPLHF.

V and J are TRBV28 and TRBJ1-6; weak D call: TRBD1 (5 bases). This CDR3 has 11 amino acids. The germline CDR1 and CDR2 sequences are MDHEN and SYDVKM. V was clipped by 10 bases and J by 8 bases, with 9 bases between them. CDR3 nucleotide sequence: TGTGCCACCCAAGGGGATTCACCCCTCCACTTT. Residues: CATQGDSPLHF.

The chain uses TRBV7-2 and TRBJ1-3; D unresolved. CDR3 size: 15 residues. CDR1 is SGHTA and CDR2 is FQGNSA in the germline V gene. V lost 6 bases and J lost 1, with 13 bases in between. In nucleotides, the CDR3 is TGTGCCAGCAGTCAAGGCGGGTTTTCTGGAAACACCATATATTTT. Its translation is CASSQGGFSGNTIYF.

This chain joins TRBV7-6 and TRBJ2-7, with D possibly matching TRBD2 (5 bases). V lost 2 bases and J 0 bases, leaving 11 bases between the germline ends. This CDR3 spans 15 amino acids. CDR1 is SGHVS, CDR2 FNYEAQ, per germline. The CDR3 bases are TGTGCCAGCAGCTTATCTAGCTTTTCCTCCTACGAGCAGTACTTC. The encoded protein is CASSLSSFSSYEQYF.

This chain links TRBV5-1 with TRBJ1-4; possible D gene TRBD1, 6 bases. This CDR3 is built from 15 residues. Germline CDR1 and CDR2: SGHRS and YFSETQ. V was shortened by 0 bases and J by 8 bases, with 14 bases between the two germline ends. The CDR3 DNA reads as TGCGCCAGCAGCTTGGCGCCGACTACAGGGGAAAAACTGTTTTTT. It yields the protein CASSLAPTTGEKLFF.

The chain carries TRBV5-1 and TRBJ2-1, with D possibly matching TRBD2 (6 bases). The germline V gene has CDR1 SGHRS and CDR2 YFSETQ. Trimming pared 0 bases from V and 5 bases from J, leaving 15 bases between. This CDR3 comprises 16 residues. The CDR3 loop is CASSLADTGLNNEQFF. The CDR3 DNA sequence: TGCGCCAGCAGCTTGGCCGACACGGGACTCAACAATGAGCAGTTCTTC.

The rearrangement links TRBV28 to TRBJ1-5; 7 nucleotides align to TRBD1. The CDR3 is made up of 15 amino acids. CDR1 is MDHEN and CDR2 is SYDVKM in the germline V gene. Germline trimming cut 10 bases from V and 0 bases from J; bases unmatched to any gene: 9. The CDR3 spells CATLPGGDSNQPQHF. The DNA for the CDR3 is TGTGCCACCCTTCCAGGGGGTGATAGCAATCAGCCCCAGCATTTT.

The table lists this clone with a count of one. The chain joins TRBV18 to TRBJ1-2; D possibly corresponds to TRBD1 (6 bases). Germline CDR1 and CDR2: KGHSH and LQKENI. The CDR3 runs to 13 residues. V was pared by 5 bases and J by 7 bases, with 14 bases between. In nucleotides, the CDR3 is TGTGCCAGCTCATCCGACAGGCCCCTTGGCTACACCTTC. As protein: CASSSDRPLGYTF.

The chain combines TRBV27 with TRBJ2-7, with TRBD1 matching 7 bases. Germline lookup yields CDR1 MNHEY and CDR2 SMNVEV (reference sequence). The CDR3 sequence is 14 residues long. V dropped 5 bases and J dropped 3; count of bases not matched to a gene: 7. This CDR3 reads CASSAHRDSYEQYF. CDR3 bases: TGTGCCAGCAGTGCCCACCGGGACAGCTACGAGCAGTACTTC.

This chain joins TRBV13 and TRBJ1-5; unclear D gene. V was pared by 0 bases and J by 3 bases, with 3 bases between. The CDR3 totals 13 residues. Germline CDR1 reads PRHDT; CDR2 reads FYEKMQ (reference sequence). CDR3 loop: CASSLGLNQPQHF. CDR3 coding DNA: TGTGCCAGCAGCTTAGGACTCAATCAGCCCCAGCATTTT. The whole variable domain, remainder taken from reference TRBV13 and TRBJ1-5, is AAGVIQSPRHLIKEKRETATLKCYPIPRHDTVYWYQQGPGQDPQFLISFYEKMQSDKGSIPDRFSAQQFSDYHSELNMSSLELGDSALYFCASSLGLNQPQHFGDGTRLSIL.

The chain couples TRBV30 to TRBJ2-3; tentatively, D is TRBD1 (5 bases). From germline, CDR1 is GTSNPN and CDR2 SVGIG (reference sequence). The CDR3 is 16 amino acids. The ends were cut back, 2 bases at V and 0 bases at J, with 15 bases in the middle. The CDR3 here is CAWSSGKLTSTDTQYF. CDR3 sequence (DNA): TGTGCCTGGAGTTCAGGGAAACTGACTAGCACAGATACGCAGTATTTT.

The chain carries TRBV29-1 and TRBJ2-7, with TRBD1 matching over 8 bases. Germline assignment: CDR1 SQVTM and CDR2 ANQGSEA. V shed 1 base, J shed 6 bases, and the junction held 11 bases outside the gene matches. The CDR3 is 15 amino acids. In DNA form, the CDR3 reads TGCAGCGTTGAAGGGCGAGACAGGGGAACGCTCGAGCAGTACTTC. Translated: CSVEGRDRGTLEQYF.

This chain connects TRBV7-8 to TRBJ1-2, with D perhaps TRBD1 (5 bases). Germline V gene lookup returns CDR1 SGHVS and CDR2 FQNEAQ. V was trimmed by 5 bases and J by 6 bases, leaving 13 bases between them. CDR3 length equals 13 residues. The CDR3 is CASSAGPQNGYTF. DNA of the CDR3: TGTGCCAGCAGCGCGGGACCTCAGAATGGCTACACCTTC.

The chain combines TRBV6-1 with TRBJ2-1; 7 bases line up with TRBD1. The CDR3 sequence is 18 residues long. J was trimmed by 8 bases and V by 0 bases; bases with no gene match: 16. CDR1 is MNHNS and CDR2 is SASEGT in the germline V gene. The CDR3 nucleotides read TGTGCCAGCAGTGAAGCGAAGTTAGGAGACAGGGTAACCGATGAGCAGTTCTTC. Translating gives CASSEAKLGDRVTDEQFF.